These 9 T cell receptor beta chains came from one sample sequenced in a study of CD8 T cells in ankylosing spondylitis. Via MiXCR, TCRdb re-called the 5' RACE reads, giving one row per CDR3 protein. The repertoire holds approximately 350,000 distinct CDR3 sequences, roughly 22% seen once, with around 12% in the top ten. Sequencing was performed on blood, either unsorted or a sorted T cell fraction (not recorded which). Every receptor here comes from a male donor with ankylosing spondylitis or in good health (not recorded which).

This clonotype was detected only a few times. In DNA, the CDR3 is TGTGCCAGCAGTTTAGACGGGGTCTCAAACACCGGGGAGCTGTTTTTT. Its translation: CASSLDGVSNTGELFF. This chain connects TRBV12-3 or TRBV12-4 to TRBJ2-2; D is perhaps TRBD2 (5 bases). The V end was cut by 1 base, the J end by 2 bases, with 11 bases between. This CDR3 has 16 amino acids.

This chain connects TRBV12-3 or TRBV12-4 to TRBJ1-2, with 7 positions matching TRBD1. CDR3 length: 13 amino acids. The J segment lost 2 bases and the V segment lost 4 bases, leaving 1 base of the junction unmatched. The CDR3 sequence: CASSWGQNYGYTF. The CDR3 coding sequence is TGTGCCAGCAGTTGGGGACAGAACTATGGCTACACCTTC.

The rearrangement links TRBV20-1 to TRBJ2-3; D is unclear. V was clipped by 5 bases and J by 8 bases, with 11 bases between them. This CDR3 has 11 amino acids. CDR1 and CDR2 from the germline V gene are DFQATT and SNEGSKA (reference sequence). The CDR3: CSAESAGTQYF. CDR3 in DNA: TGCAGTGCTGAGAGCGCTGGTACGCAGTATTTT.

This clonotype was counted ten times or more. The chain is built from TRBV20-1 and TRBJ1-2; TRBD1 agrees at 9 bases. Germline V gene lookup returns CDR1 DFQATT and CDR2 SNEGSKA (reference sequence). The CDR3 totals 14 residues. Trimming removed 6 bases from V and 2 bases from J; junction bases left unmatched: 7. CDR3 region: CSALEQGANYGYTF. As DNA, the CDR3 is TGCAGTGCCCTCGAACAGGGGGCCAACTATGGCTACACCTTC.

This clonotype was seen a handful of times. This sequence joins TRBV6-1 and TRBJ2-7; TRBD2 aligns across 8 bases. Germline V lookup: CDR1 MNHNS, CDR2 SASEGT. Trimming took 10 bases from V and 6 from J; bases not matched to a gene: 8. The CDR3 loop spans 12 amino acids. The DNA for the CDR3 is TGTGCCACCCGGGGGGGCCGAAGCGAGCAGTACTTC. Amino acid sequence: CATRGGRSEQYF.

The chain recombines TRBV9 with TRBJ2-1, with 14 nucleotides matching TRBD2. Germline CDR1 reads SGDLS; CDR2 reads YYNGEE. The CDR3 runs to 15 residues. The ends lost 0 bases at V and 9 bases at J; junction bases unmatched: 2. CDR3 sequence: CASSVGLAGGVEQFF. In nucleotides, the CDR3 is TGTGCCAGCAGCGTAGGACTAGCGGGGGGGGTTGAGCAGTTCTTC.

This clonotype was observed a handful of times. The CDR3 is CASSVITSGAINEQFF. DNA of the CDR3: TGTGCCAGCAGCGTAATAACTAGCGGGGCCATCAATGAGCAGTTCTTC. J is TRBJ2-1 and V is TRBV9; 10 bases line up with TRBD2. Looked up from germline, CDR1 is SGDLS and CDR2 is YYNGEE. CDR3 length: 16 residues. V lost 1 base to trimming and J lost 6 bases; unmatched junction nucleotides: 7.

The J gene is TRBJ2-1, the V gene TRBV7-3; possible D gene TRBD1, 5 bases. Trimming shortened V by 5 bases and J by 0 bases, and 11 bases separated the two germline ends. Germline CDR1 SGHTA, CDR2 FQGTGA. The CDR3 extends over 15 amino acids. The CDR3 protein is CASSLTENSYNEQFF. The CDR3 DNA follows: TGTGCCAGCAGCCTGACAGAGAACTCCTACAATGAGCAGTTCTTC.

This clonotype was seen a few times. The gene calls are TRBV9 and TRBJ1-2; D is perhaps TRBD1 (5 bases). Germline CDR1 is SGDLS and CDR2 is YYNGEE. CDR3 size: 15 residues. Trimming stripped 0 bases from V and 4 bases from J, with 13 bases between. The CDR3 spells CASSVEGLGSYGYTF. In DNA form, the CDR3 reads TGTGCCAGCAGCGTAGAGGGGTTAGGGAGCTATGGCTACACCTTC.